Each of the 30 T cell receptor beta chains below was sequenced from the same sample in a study of vaccination and CD4 T cells after COVID-19 (dated by TCRdb to about 2022). Library generation was performed with PCR. These reads were obtained on an Illumina iSeq 100. At the Johns Hopkins FTIC core, DNA from the cultured CD4+ T cells underwent TCR sequencing with the Oncomine TCR Beta short-read assay. TCRdb applied fastp at Q25 and MiXCR to the public reads, then kept only in-frame beta chains. Under each unique CDR3 protein, matching rows form one entry showing the most common genes and DNA. The sample contains several thousand distinct CDR3 sequences, 50% to 60% of them found a single time. The ten largest clonotypes hold around 25% of the sample. The sample's treatment or condition label is to be understood as: roughly ten-day PBMC culture with coronavirus spike peptide pools or control peptides (ViraFEST assay).

What these receptors recognize is not known. Sequencing input: CD4+ T cells from blood, cultured in vitro. These receptors were collected from a human donor who had recovered from COVID-19.

The V call is TRBV6-1, the J call TRBJ1-5; D is ambiguous. Deletions cut 10 bases from V and 0 bases from J, with 10 bases between. The CDR3 spans 13 residues. Germline loops: CDR1 MNHNS, CDR2 SASEGT. The CDR3 loop is CATSLDSNQPQHF. CDR3 DNA sequence: TGTGCCACTTCACTAGATAGCAATCAGCCCCAGCATTTT.

The V call is TRBV6-1, the J call TRBJ1-1; D is unresolved. Germline-derived CDR1 and CDR2 are MNHNS and SASEGT. The CDR3 consists of 12 residues. Trimming removed 6 bases at V and 5 bases at J, with 10 bases between. The CDR3 DNA sequence: TGTGCCAGCAGCCGCGCTGGGACTGAAGCTTTCTTT. This codes for CASSRAGTEAFF.

This clonotype was counted between two and nine times. The V and J genes are TRBV24-1 and TRBJ1-2; 7 nucleotides line up with TRBD1. The CDR3 contains 12 residues. Trimming cost V 9 bases and J 5 bases; bases outside gene matches: 5. In germline, CDR1 is KGHDR, CDR2 SFDVKD. The CDR3 DNA reads as TGTGCCACCCGGGACAGCTCTTATGGCTACACCTTC. The encoded protein is CATRDSSYGYTF.

The rearrangement uses TRBV5-1 and TRBJ2-7; possibly TRBD2 for D (6 bases). The CDR3 extends over 15 amino acids. With 6 bases removed from V and 4 bases from J, the gap between germline ends came to 20 bases. CDR1 SGHRS and CDR2 YFSETQ come from the germline V gene. CDR3 region: CASTTLGGGRYEQYF. As DNA, the CDR3 is TGCGCCAGCACCACCCTGGGGGGAGGCCGATACGAGCAGTACTTC.

By share, this clonotype ranks as medium-sized. CDR3 sequence reads: CSARGQGNYGYTF. The CDR3 DNA sequence: TGCAGTGCTAGGGGGCAGGGGAACTATGGCTACACCTTC. The chain combines TRBV20-1 with TRBJ1-2; TRBD1 is a possible D gene (6 bases). V lost 3 bases, J lost 2 bases, and 10 bases lay in between. This CDR3 has 13 amino acids. Per germline, CDR1 DFQATT and CDR2 SNEGSKA (reference sequence).

CDR3 coding DNA: TGCAGTGCTGATTTAGCGGGAGGGGTAGAGACCCAGTACTTC. It encodes CSADLAGGVETQYF. This chain joins TRBV20-1 and TRBJ2-5; 11 positions agree with TRBD2. The CDR3 is 14 residues long. V shed 5 bases and J 4 bases; nucleotides not matched to a gene: 6. In germline, CDR1 is DFQATT, CDR2 SNEGSKA (reference sequence).

In its sample, this clonotype was seen a few times. The rearrangement links TRBV20-1 to TRBJ2-3, with 9 bases fitting TRBD2. CDR1 and CDR2 from the germline V gene are DFQATT and SNEGSKA (reference sequence). V lost 6 bases and J lost 5; bases outside the gene matches: 9. This CDR3 spans 14 amino acids. The CDR3 DNA reads TGCAGTGCAAAAGGAAGCGGGAGGCTAGATACGCAGTATTTT. Translation gives CSAKGSGRLDTQYF.

The chain is built from TRBV7-2 and TRBJ2-5; TRBD2 matches 8 bases. Trimming at V came to 1 base and at J to 5 bases, leaving 6 bases not matched to a gene. The V gene's germline CDR1 is SGHTA and CDR2 FQGNSA. The CDR3 runs to 15 residues. CDR3 amino acids: CASSLVSGGGETQYF. In nucleotides, the CDR3 is TGTGCCAGCAGCTTAGTCTCGGGAGGGGGGGAGACCCAGTACTTC.

The rearrangement uses TRBV20-1 and TRBJ1-2; possibly TRBD1 for D (5 bases). This CDR3 is 13 amino acids long. Germline lookup yields CDR1 DFQATT and CDR2 SNEGSKA (reference sequence). With 5 bases removed from V and 8 bases from J, the gap between germline ends came to 18 bases. CDR3 nucleotides: TGCAGTGCTTCCGTCAGGGTAGGGCAGGGCTACACCTTC. Translating gives CSASVRVGQGYTF.

This clonotype turned up a few times. This chain joins TRBV20-1 and TRBJ1-5; 9 nucleotides match TRBD1. CDR1 is DFQATT, CDR2 SNEGSKA, per germline (reference sequence). V was clipped by 4 bases and J by 5 bases; unmatched bases: 3. This CDR3 contains 13 residues. Here the CDR3 DNA reads TGCAGTGCTACGGGACAGGGCGATCAGCCCCAGCATTTT. Protein product: CSATGQGDQPQHF.

The genes are TRBV29-1 and TRBJ2-7, with 8 bases identical to TRBD2. V shed 3 bases and J 2 bases; nucleotides not matched to a gene: 9. From germline, CDR1 is SQVTM and CDR2 ANQGSEA. CDR3 size: 15 residues. The CDR3 nucleotides read TGCAGCGTTGATGAGGTAGCGGGGCGACCCTACGAGCAGTACTTC. This encodes CSVDEVAGRPYEQYF.

The chain is built from TRBV7-2 and TRBJ2-1; 8 bases fit TRBD2. CDR1 is SGHTA and CDR2 is FQGNSA in the germline V gene. J lost 2 bases, V lost 10 bases, and 10 bases had no gene match. This CDR3 is 15 amino acids long. The CDR3 sequence is CAIGGGSGAYNEQFF. The CDR3 nucleotides read TGTGCCATCGGCGGGGGGAGCGGGGCCTACAATGAGCAGTTCTTC.

The V and J genes are TRBV7-2 and TRBJ1-5, with TRBD1 matching over 9 bases. The CDR3 is 15 residues long. V shed 5 bases, J shed 7 bases, and the junction held 9 bases outside the gene matches. Germline V gives CDR1 SGHTA, CDR2 FQGNSA. The CDR3 DNA follows: TGTGCCAGCAGCCCGAGGGGACAGGGAGGACAGCCCCAGCATTTT. Encoded protein: CASSPRGQGGQPQHF.

The V and J genes are TRBV20-1 and TRBJ1-6; D is uncertain. This CDR3 contains 15 residues. From germline, CDR1 is DFQATT and CDR2 SNEGSKA (reference sequence). Trimming pared 6 bases from V and 4 bases from J, leaving 16 bases between. CDR3 region: CSADSGRLYNSPLHF. CDR3 nucleotides: TGCAGTGCCGACTCGGGCCGGTTATATAATTCACCCCTCCACTTT.

This clonotype was seen once. The genes are TRBV7-2 and TRBJ2-7; D might be TRBD1 (6 bases). Germline lookup yields CDR1 SGHTA and CDR2 FQGNSA. The CDR3 extends over 15 amino acids. Trimming stripped 6 bases from V and 3 bases from J, with 18 bases between. Here the CDR3 reads CASRSQGEGDYEQYF. The CDR3 DNA follows: TGTGCCAGCAGGTCACAGGGTGAGGGGGACTACGAGCAGTACTTC.

The chain uses TRBV7-3 and TRBJ1-2, with 7 nucleotides matching TRBD1. This CDR3 region has 14 residues. V lost 5 bases, J lost 6 bases, and 9 bases stayed unmatched. Germline V gene sequence: CDR1 SGHTA, CDR2 FQGTGA. The CDR3 nucleotides are TGTGCCAGCAGCCCCGGAGGAGGGGGCAATGGCTACACCTTC. It specifies CASSPGGGGNGYTF.

This sequence joins TRBV28 and TRBJ1-2, with a weak D call TRBD1 (6 bases). V was shortened by 6 bases and J by 4 bases, with 15 bases between the two germline ends. This CDR3 has 14 amino acids. Germline V gene data show CDR1 as MDHEN and CDR2 as SYDVKM. The DNA of the CDR3 is TGTGCCAGCAGGTCCACAGGGTCTATCTATGGCTACACCTTC. Protein product: CASRSTGSIYGYTF.

V and J are TRBV20-1 and TRBJ2-6; D unresolved. This CDR3 contains 13 residues. Trimming took off 5 bases at V and 4 bases at J, with 9 bases between the two ends. Germline V gene lookup returns CDR1 DFQATT and CDR2 SNEGSKA (reference sequence). CDR3 protein: CSAPSSGANVLTF. CDR3 nucleotide sequence: TGCAGTGCTCCCTCCTCCGGGGCCAACGTCCTGACTTTC.

The chain carries TRBV10-3 and TRBJ2-5, with a possible D match to TRBD2 (5 bases). This CDR3 is built from 13 residues. Germline loops: CDR1 ENHRY, CDR2 SYGVKD. Trimming took off 3 bases at V and 7 bases at J, with 12 bases between the two ends. CDR3 bases: TGTGCCATCAGTGAAGGGATGCGGGCGACCCAGTACTTC. Translated: CAISEGMRATQYF.

The chain employs TRBV10-3 and TRBJ2-5, with 8 bases identical to TRBD1. Germline V gene lookup returns CDR1 ENHRY and CDR2 SYGVKD. The CDR3 extends over 14 amino acids. J lost 4 bases, V lost 5 bases, and 6 bases had no gene match. CDR3 DNA: TGTGCCATCAGTTTGACAGGGGAAGGAGAGACCCAGTACTTC. Translation: CAISLTGEGETQYF.

The V call is TRBV7-2, the J call TRBJ2-1; the D gene is possibly TRBD1 (5 bases). The CDR3 is 14 residues long. V was shortened by 5 bases and J by 2 bases, with 10 bases between the two germline ends. The germline V gene encodes CDR1 SGHTA and CDR2 FQGNSA. The CDR3 loop is CASSPRQTYNEQFF. CDR3 DNA sequence: TGTGCCAGCAGCCCCCGACAGACCTACAATGAGCAGTTCTTC.

Only a few counts were recorded for this clonotype. The V and J genes are TRBV28 and TRBJ2-7, with 9 bases matching TRBD1. The CDR3 is 12 amino acids. The V gene's germline CDR1 is MDHEN and CDR2 SYDVKM. V lost 3 bases and J lost 6; bases outside the gene matches: 0. The CDR3 here is CASSLTGGEQYF. CDR3 in DNA: TGTGCCAGCAGTTTGACAGGGGGCGAGCAGTACTTC.

The chain recombines TRBV7-8 with TRBJ2-5; D may be TRBD1 (6 bases). Germline values: CDR1 SGHVS, CDR2 FQNEAQ. CDR3 length: 15 residues. V lost 5 bases and J 5 bases, leaving 18 bases between the germline ends. Here the CDR3 DNA reads TGTGCCAGCAGCACCCGGACAGCCGGCGGCGAGACCCAGTACTTC. Its protein product is CASSTRTAGGETQYF.

V is TRBV7-8 and J is TRBJ1-5; D is possibly TRBD1 (6 bases). From germline, CDR1 is SGHVS and CDR2 FQNEAQ. V shed 3 bases and J shed 7 bases, with 19 bases lying between them. The CDR3 has 16 residues. CDR3 nucleotide sequence: TGTGCCAGCAGCTTGGACCAGATACAGGGCCGACAGCCCCAGCATTTT. Translation: CASSLDQIQGRQPQHF.

The V call is TRBV6-1, the J call TRBJ2-7, with a possible D match to TRBD2 (6 bases). Germline V gives CDR1 MNHNS, CDR2 SASEGT. The CDR3 has 15 amino acids. The V end lost 6 bases, the J end lost 0 bases, and 15 bases lay between the germline ends. CDR3 region: CASRSGGGGSYEQYF. The CDR3 coding sequence is TGTGCCAGCAGATCCGGGGGTGGGGGCTCCTACGAGCAGTACTTC.

The V call is TRBV28, the J call TRBJ2-7; D perhaps matches TRBD1 (5 bases). The CDR3 sequence is 15 residues long. The germline V gene encodes CDR1 MDHEN and CDR2 SYDVKM. The V and J ends lost 6 bases and 1 base respectively, with 16 bases between them. This CDR3 reads CASSFTPAGSYEQYF. Here the CDR3 DNA reads TGTGCCAGCAGCTTTACCCCGGCAGGGTCCTACGAGCAGTACTTC.

The chain employs TRBV7-9 and TRBJ1-1; D not resolved. V lost 5 bases to trimming and J lost 9 bases, with 4 bases between them. Germline V gene data show CDR1 as SEHNR and CDR2 as FQNEAQ (reference sequence). This CDR3 has 9 amino acids. The CDR3 loop is CASSNKAFF. The CDR3 DNA reads TGTGCCAGCAGCAATAAAGCTTTCTTT.

The J gene is TRBJ1-5, the V gene TRBV20-1; 10 nucleotides align to TRBD1. The trim removed 6 bases at V and 9 bases at J, leaving 11 bases unmatched. Per germline, CDR1 DFQATT and CDR2 SNEGSKA (reference sequence). The CDR3 consists of 14 residues. Written as DNA, the CDR3 is TGCAGTGCCCCTGGACAGGGGGGGCCGGGGCCCCAGCATTTT. Protein product: CSAPGQGGPGPQHF.

V is TRBV28 and J is TRBJ1-5; D is uncertain. V was cut by 3 bases and J by 5 bases, with 2 bases left in between. This CDR3 region has 11 residues. The germline CDR1 and CDR2 sequences are MDHEN and SYDVKM. The CDR3 nucleotides are TGTGCCAGCAGTTTCCATCAGCCCCAGCATTTT. Translation gives CASSFHQPQHF.

J is TRBJ1-6 and V is TRBV2; TRBD1 is a possible D gene (6 bases). Germline V lookup: CDR1 SNHLY, CDR2 FYNNEI. V was clipped by 6 bases and J by 4 bases, with 10 bases between them. The CDR3 has 14 residues. In nucleotides, the CDR3 is TGTGCCAGCAGGCTGGACAGTTATAATTCACCCCTCCACTTT. Protein product: CASRLDSYNSPLHF.